This TCR beta chain was observed in a study of blood T cell repertoires in COVID-19. Study-level information: Italy, Spain and the United States were the sources of the convalescent and acute COVID-19 samples.

Assay used: immunoSEQ multiplex PCR; TCRdb lists only in-frame clones, some missing. The profile shows 200,000 to 250,000 clones, around 84% of them singletons. Germline assignment: CDR1 SGDLS and CDR2 YYNGEE. Trimming pared 3 bases from V and 6 bases from J, leaving 12 bases between. The CDR3 has 13 amino acids. In assigning cohorts, the study relied on participant-reported clinical history. Specimen: PBMCs or T cells enriched from blood (not recorded which). J is TRBJ1-1 and V is TRBV9; D is possibly TRBD1 (6 bases). The origin of this receptor is a man in his forties or fifties who had recovered from COVID-19. The CDR3 DNA reads TGTGCCAGCAGCGCTCAGGGGTTACCTGAAGCTTTCTTT. The encoded protein is CASSAQGLPEAFF.